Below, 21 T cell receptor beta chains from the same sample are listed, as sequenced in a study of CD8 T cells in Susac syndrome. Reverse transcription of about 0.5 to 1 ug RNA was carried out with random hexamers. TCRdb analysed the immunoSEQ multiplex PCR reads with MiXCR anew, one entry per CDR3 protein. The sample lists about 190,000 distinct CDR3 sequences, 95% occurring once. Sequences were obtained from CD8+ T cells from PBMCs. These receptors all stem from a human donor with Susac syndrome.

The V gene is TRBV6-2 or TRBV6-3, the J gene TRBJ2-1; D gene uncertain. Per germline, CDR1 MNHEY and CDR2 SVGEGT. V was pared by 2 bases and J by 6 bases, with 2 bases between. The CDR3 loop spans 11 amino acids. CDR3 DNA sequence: TGTGCCAGCAGTTACATCAATGAGCAGTTCTTC. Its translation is CASSYINEQFF.

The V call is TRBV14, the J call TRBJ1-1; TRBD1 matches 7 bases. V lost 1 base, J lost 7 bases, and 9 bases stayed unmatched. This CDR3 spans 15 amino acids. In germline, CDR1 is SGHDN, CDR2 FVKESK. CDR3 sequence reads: CASSQVRTTGDEAFF. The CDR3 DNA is TGTGCCAGCAGCCAAGTACGTACAACAGGGGATGAAGCTTTCTTT.

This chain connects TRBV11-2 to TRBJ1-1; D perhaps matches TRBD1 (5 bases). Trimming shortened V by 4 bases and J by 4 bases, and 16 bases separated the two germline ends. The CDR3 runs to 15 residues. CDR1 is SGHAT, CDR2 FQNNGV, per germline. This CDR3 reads CASSSGTRGTTEAFF. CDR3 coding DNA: TGTGCCAGCAGCTCAGGGACGCGGGGGACCACTGAAGCTTTCTTT. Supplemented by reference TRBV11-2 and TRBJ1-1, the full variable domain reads EAGVAQSPRYKIIEKRQSVAFWCNPISGHATLYWYQQILGQGPKLLIQFQNNGVVDDSQLPKDRFSAERLKGVDSTLKIQPAKLEDSAVYLCASSSGTRGTTEAFFGQGTRLTVV.

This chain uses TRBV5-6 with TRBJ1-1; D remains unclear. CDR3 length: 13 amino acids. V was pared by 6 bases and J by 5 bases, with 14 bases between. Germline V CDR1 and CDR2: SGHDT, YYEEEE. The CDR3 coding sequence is TGTGCCAGCACTCCGGTCCCCGGGACTGAAGCTTTCTTT. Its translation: CASTPVPGTEAFF.

For the CDR3, the DNA is TGTGCCAGCAGTCCGAGACAGGAGCACTACGAGCAGTACTTC. The encoded protein is CASSPRQEHYEQYF. The gene calls are TRBV6-5 and TRBJ2-7, with a tentative D call TRBD1 (6 bases). Per the germline V gene, CDR1 is MNHEY and CDR2 is SVGAGI. The CDR3 contains 14 residues. Trimming took off 5 bases at V and 3 bases at J, with 14 bases between the two ends.

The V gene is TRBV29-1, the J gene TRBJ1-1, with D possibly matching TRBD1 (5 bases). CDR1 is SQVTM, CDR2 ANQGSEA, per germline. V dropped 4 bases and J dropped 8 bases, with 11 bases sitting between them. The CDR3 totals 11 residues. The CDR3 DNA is TGCAGCGTTGGTGGGCAGGGAGAAGCTTTCTTT. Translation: CSVGGQGEAFF.

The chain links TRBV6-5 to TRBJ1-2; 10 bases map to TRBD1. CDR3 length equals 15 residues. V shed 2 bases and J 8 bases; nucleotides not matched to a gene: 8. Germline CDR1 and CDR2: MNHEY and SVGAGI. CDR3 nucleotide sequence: TGTGCCAGCAGTTACACTGACAGGGGGCTTGGGGGCTACACCTTC. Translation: CASSYTDRGLGGYTF.

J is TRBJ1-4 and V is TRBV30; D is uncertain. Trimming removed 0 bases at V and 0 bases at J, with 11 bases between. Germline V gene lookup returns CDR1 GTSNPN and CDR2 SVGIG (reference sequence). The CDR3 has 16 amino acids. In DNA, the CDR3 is TGTGCCTGGAGTGTACTTAGGTGCGCAACTAATGAAAAACTGTTTTTT. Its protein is CAWSVLRCATNEKLFF. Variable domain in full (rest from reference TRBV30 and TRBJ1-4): SQTIHQWPATLVQPVGSPLSLECTVEGTSNPNLYWYRQAAGRGLQLLFYSVGIGQISSEVPQNLSASRPQDRQFILSSKKLLLSDSGFYLCAWSVLRCATNEKLFFGSGTQLSVL.

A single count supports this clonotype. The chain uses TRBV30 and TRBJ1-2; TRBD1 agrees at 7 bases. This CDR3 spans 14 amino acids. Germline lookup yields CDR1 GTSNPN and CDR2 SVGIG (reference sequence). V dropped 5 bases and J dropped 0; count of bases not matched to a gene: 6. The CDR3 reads CAWGDSHANYGYTF. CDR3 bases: TGTGCCTGGGGGGACAGCCACGCTAACTATGGCTACACCTTC.

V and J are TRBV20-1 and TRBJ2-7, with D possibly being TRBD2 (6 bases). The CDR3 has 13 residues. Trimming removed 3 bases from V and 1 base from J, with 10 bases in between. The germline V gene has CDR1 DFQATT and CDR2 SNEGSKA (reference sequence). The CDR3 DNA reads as TGCAGTGCTAGGACTAGACAGTCCTACGAGCAGTACTTC. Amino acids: CSARTRQSYEQYF.

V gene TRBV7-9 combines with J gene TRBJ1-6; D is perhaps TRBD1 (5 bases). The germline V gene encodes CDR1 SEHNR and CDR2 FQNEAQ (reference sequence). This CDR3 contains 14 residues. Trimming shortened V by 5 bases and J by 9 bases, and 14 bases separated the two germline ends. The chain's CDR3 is CASSPVQGSSPLHF. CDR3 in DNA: TGTGCCAGCAGCCCTGTTCAGGGCAGTTCACCCCTCCACTTT.

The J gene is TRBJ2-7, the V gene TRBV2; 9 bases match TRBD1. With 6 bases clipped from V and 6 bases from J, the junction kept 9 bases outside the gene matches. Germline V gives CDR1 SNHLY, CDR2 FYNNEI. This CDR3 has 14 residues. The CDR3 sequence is CASRPGTGTGEQYF. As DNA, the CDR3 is TGTGCCAGCAGGCCCGGGACAGGGACTGGCGAGCAGTACTTC.

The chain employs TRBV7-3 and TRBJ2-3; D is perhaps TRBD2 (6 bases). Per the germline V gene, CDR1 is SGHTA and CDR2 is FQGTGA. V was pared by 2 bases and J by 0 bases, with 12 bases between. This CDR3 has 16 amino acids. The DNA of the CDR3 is TGTGCCAGCAGCTTAGGTACGGGGGTGAGCACAGATACGCAGTATTTT. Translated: CASSLGTGVSTDTQYF.

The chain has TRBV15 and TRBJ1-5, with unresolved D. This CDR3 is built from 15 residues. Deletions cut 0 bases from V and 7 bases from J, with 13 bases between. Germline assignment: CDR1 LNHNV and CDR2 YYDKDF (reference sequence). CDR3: CATSRDGTERQPQHF. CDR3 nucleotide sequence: TGTGCCACCAGCAGAGATGGAACAGAACGACAGCCCCAGCATTTT.

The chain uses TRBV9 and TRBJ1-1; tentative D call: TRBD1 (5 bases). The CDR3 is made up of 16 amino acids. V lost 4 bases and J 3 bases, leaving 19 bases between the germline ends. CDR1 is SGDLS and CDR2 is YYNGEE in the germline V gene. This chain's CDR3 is CASSPRDSLGDTEAFF. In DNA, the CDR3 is TGTGCCAGCAGCCCCCGGGACTCCTTGGGGGACACTGAAGCTTTCTTT.

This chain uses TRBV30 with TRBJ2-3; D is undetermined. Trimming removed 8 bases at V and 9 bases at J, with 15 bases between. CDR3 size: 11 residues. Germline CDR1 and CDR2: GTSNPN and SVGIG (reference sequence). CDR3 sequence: CATRTPRTQYF. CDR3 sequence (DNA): TGTGCCACTCGGACCCCGAGGACGCAGTATTTT.

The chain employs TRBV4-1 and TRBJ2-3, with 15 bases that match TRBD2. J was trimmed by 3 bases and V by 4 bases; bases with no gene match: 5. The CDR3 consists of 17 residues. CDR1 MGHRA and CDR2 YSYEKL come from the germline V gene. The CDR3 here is CASSLRTSGGATDTQYF. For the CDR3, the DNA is TGCGCCAGCAGCCTCCGGACTAGCGGGGGGGCAACAGATACGCAGTATTTT.

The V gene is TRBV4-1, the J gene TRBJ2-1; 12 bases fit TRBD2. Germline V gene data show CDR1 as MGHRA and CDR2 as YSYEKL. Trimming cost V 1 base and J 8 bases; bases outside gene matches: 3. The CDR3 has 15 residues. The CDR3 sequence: CASSQVLAGGYEQFF. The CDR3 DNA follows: TGCGCCAGCAGCCAAGTCCTAGCGGGAGGGTATGAGCAGTTCTTC.

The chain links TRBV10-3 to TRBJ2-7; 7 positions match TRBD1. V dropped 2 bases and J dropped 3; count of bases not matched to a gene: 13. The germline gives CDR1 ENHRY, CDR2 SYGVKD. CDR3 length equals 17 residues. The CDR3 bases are TGTGCCATCAGTGAGGAGACGTCCGGGACAGCCATCTACGAGCAGTACTTC. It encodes CAISEETSGTAIYEQYF.

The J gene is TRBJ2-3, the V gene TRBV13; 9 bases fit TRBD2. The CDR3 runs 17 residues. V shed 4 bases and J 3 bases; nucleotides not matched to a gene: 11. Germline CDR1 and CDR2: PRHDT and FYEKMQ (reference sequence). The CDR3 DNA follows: TGTGCCAGCAGCTCTTATGATGCGGGAGGGCCGACAGATACGCAGTATTTT. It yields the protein CASSSYDAGGPTDTQYF.

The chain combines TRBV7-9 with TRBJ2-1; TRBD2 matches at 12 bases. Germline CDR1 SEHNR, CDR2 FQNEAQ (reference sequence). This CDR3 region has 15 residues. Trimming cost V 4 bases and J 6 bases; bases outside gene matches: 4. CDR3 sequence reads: CASSSLAGGFNEQFF. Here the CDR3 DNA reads TGTGCCAGCAGCTCACTAGCGGGGGGCTTCAATGAGCAGTTCTTC.